This T cell receptor beta chain was observed in a study of OX40 agonist ivuxolimab in advanced cancers. V shed 6 bases, J shed 5 bases, and the junction held 7 bases outside the gene matches. Germline-derived CDR1 and CDR2 are MNHEY and SVGAGI. The CDR3 loop spans 14 amino acids. Assay: immunoSEQ multiplex PCR; the TCRdb copy retains only in-frame clones and omits some. This sample yields around 79,000 clones, of which about 90% are seen a single time; less than 0.9% belongs to the top ten. V gene TRBV6-5 combines with J gene TRBJ1-2, with 9 nucleotides matching TRBD1. The origin of this receptor is an adult with an advanced solid tumor such as melanoma, head and neck, liver or kidney cancer. Sequencing used CD4+ or CD8+ T cells sorted from blood, obtained in a trial of the OX40 agonist ivuxolimab. CDR3 in amino acids: CASRTGGIDYGYTF. The CDR3 DNA is TGTGCCAGCAGAACAGGGGGCATAGATTATGGCTACACCTTC.